Each of the 29 T cell receptor beta chains below was sequenced from the same sample in a study of beta chain features in type 1 diabetes. Study-level results: Shorter TCRB CDR3s, moderately but significantly so, marked every one of the four CD4+ subsets in Type 1 diabetes patients.

Their target antigens are unknown. Of the isolated RNA, all was reverse transcribed, and so the sequenced material was expressed TCRB transcripts. The data were produced by immunoSEQ multiplex PCR, yet TCRdb's version contains in-frame clones alone and is incomplete. The table shows 12,000 to 15,000 clones, with about two thirds occurring only once. Sequenced material: stem cell memory CD4+ T cells from blood. Every receptor here comes from a woman aged 18-29 years with type 1 diabetes.

This clone has a single count. The chain couples TRBV4-3 to TRBJ1-3; 7 bases match TRBD1. The CDR3 runs 18 residues. V gave up 1 base and J gave up 0 bases; unmatched junction bases: 9. Germline CDR1 is LGHNA and CDR2 is YSLEER. The CDR3 nucleotides are TGCGCCAGCAGCCAAGGCATAACAGGGGCGGACTCTGGAAACACCATATATTTT. Residues: CASSQGITGADSGNTIYF.

This rearrangement joins TRBV19 to TRBJ1-1; 7 nucleotides agree with TRBD1. CDR1 is LNHDA and CDR2 is SQIVND in the germline V gene (reference sequence). The CDR3 spans 15 residues. The V gene end was trimmed by 2 bases and the J gene end by 6 bases; junction bases not matched to a gene: 9. The chain's CDR3 is CASSIQQGWTAEAFF. The CDR3 region has the DNA TGTGCCAGTAGTATACAACAGGGGTGGACCGCTGAAGCTTTCTTT.

This sequence joins TRBV9 and TRBJ2-1; D is perhaps TRBD1 (5 bases). CDR1 and CDR2 from the germline V gene are SGDLS and YYNGEE. Trimming shortened V by 0 bases and J by 5 bases, and 6 bases separated the two germline ends. CDR3 size: 13 residues. The CDR3 is CASSVGQHNEQFF. The CDR3 DNA is TGTGCCAGCAGCGTAGGACAGCACAATGAGCAGTTCTTC.

The rearrangement links TRBV7-6 to TRBJ2-2; 10 bases are a match to TRBD2. Germline CDR1 is SGHVS and CDR2 is FNYEAQ. The CDR3 extends over 16 amino acids. V lost 5 bases to trimming and J lost 8 bases; unmatched junction nucleotides: 11. The CDR3 region is CASSSVSGRVAGELFF. The CDR3 DNA reads TGTGCCAGCAGCAGCGTAAGCGGGAGGGTCGCTGGGGAGCTGTTTTTT.

This clone has a handful of counts. The chain recombines TRBV28 with TRBJ2-3; TRBD2 agrees at 11 bases. This CDR3 contains 13 residues. Per germline, CDR1 MDHEN and CDR2 SYDVKM. J lost 6 bases, V lost 9 bases, and 5 bases had no gene match. The CDR3 region has the DNA TGTGCCAGTACTAGCGGGAGTGAGGATACGCAGTATTTT. Protein sequence: CASTSGSEDTQYF.

This clone has a handful of counts. The genes are TRBV21-1 and TRBJ2-1; the table names TRBD2, a call not compared with the DNA. TRBV21-1 is designated a pseudogene. There are 15 residues in the CDR3. The CDR3 DNA reads TGTGCCAGCAGCAAAGAGCGGGAGGCGCCCGGTGAGCAGTTCTTC. As protein: CASSKEREAPGEQFF.

V usage is TRBV18 and J usage is TRBJ2-4; TRBD2 matches 8 bases. CDR1 is KGHSH and CDR2 is LQKENI in the germline V gene. The CDR3 extends over 15 amino acids. V was pared by 6 bases and J by 8 bases, with 12 bases of the junction left unmatched. The CDR3 is CASSANRAGGDIQYF. The CDR3 DNA reads TGTGCCAGCTCCGCAAACAGGGCCGGGGGGGACATTCAGTACTTC.

The V gene is TRBV7-4, the J gene TRBJ2-7, with TRBD1 identical over 7 bases. Trimming at V came to 7 bases and at J to 6 bases, leaving 6 bases not matched to a gene. This CDR3 contains 12 residues. CDR1 and CDR2 (germline): SGHVT, SQSDAQ. The CDR3, as DNA: TGTGCCAGCAACGGCACAGGGGTCGAGCAGTACTTC. This sequence encodes CASNGTGVEQYF.

This rearrangement joins TRBV28 to TRBJ1-1; D gene ambiguous. This CDR3 has 12 amino acids. Germline values: CDR1 MDHEN, CDR2 SYDVKM. Trimming stripped 2 bases from V and 1 base from J, with 2 bases between. In nucleotides, the CDR3 is TGTGCCAGCAGTTTACAGAACACTGAAGCTTTCTTT. It is translated as CASSLQNTEAFF.

This chain joins TRBV5-1 and TRBJ2-1; 10 bases line up with TRBD2. Looked up from germline, CDR1 is SGHRS and CDR2 is YFSETQ. The V segment lost 0 bases and the J segment 10 bases; nucleotides outside the gene matches: 7. This CDR3 has 15 amino acids. The CDR3 spells CASSLAAGGPGEQFF. The CDR3 DNA reads as TGCGCCAGCAGCTTGGCAGCGGGGGGGCCGGGAGAGCAGTTCTTC.

The J gene is TRBJ2-1, the V gene TRBV4-1, with D maybe TRBD1 (6 bases). The germline V gene has CDR1 MGHRA and CDR2 YSYEKL. V was clipped by 5 bases and J by 6 bases, with 14 bases between them. The CDR3 loop spans 14 amino acids. The CDR3 spells CASSTQEQGNEQFF. CDR3 nucleotide sequence: TGCGCCAGCAGCACCCAGGAACAGGGCAATGAGCAGTTCTTC.

V and J are TRBV11-2 and TRBJ1-1; D is unresolved. The CDR3 consists of 11 residues. CDR1 is SGHAT and CDR2 is FQNNGV in the germline V gene. Trimming pared 0 bases from V and 11 bases from J, leaving 7 bases between. The CDR3 loop is CASSLDGVAFF. DNA for the CDR3: TGTGCCAGCAGCTTAGACGGGGTGGCTTTCTTT. The full variable domain, rest sourced from reference TRBV11-2 and TRBJ1-1, is EAGVAQSPRYKIIEKRQSVAFWCNPISGHATLYWYQQILGQGPKLLIQFQNNGVVDDSQLPKDRFSAERLKGVDSTLKIQPAKLEDSAVYLCASSLDGVAFFGQGTRLTVV.

The rearrangement joins TRBV5-6 to TRBJ2-5; 7 nucleotides line up with TRBD2. Per germline, CDR1 SGHDT and CDR2 YYEEEE. Trimming at V came to 1 base and at J to 4 bases, leaving 1 base not matched to a gene. CDR3 length equals 13 residues. This CDR3 reads CASSLWEGETQYF. The CDR3 DNA reads TGTGCCAGCAGCTTGTGGGAGGGAGAGACCCAGTACTTC.

V is TRBV6-5 and J is TRBJ2-7; 9 bases align to TRBD1. The V segment lost 6 bases and the J segment 2 bases; nucleotides outside the gene matches: 8. The CDR3 runs to 15 residues. The germline CDR1 and CDR2 sequences are MNHEY and SVGAGI. The chain's CDR3 is CASSLQGQGPYEQYF. CDR3 nucleotides: TGTGCCAGCAGCCTCCAGGGACAGGGTCCCTACGAGCAGTACTTC.

V usage is TRBV6-5 and J usage is TRBJ2-3; weak D call: TRBD2 (6 bases). The germline gives CDR1 MNHEY, CDR2 SVGAGI. The CDR3 spans 14 residues. Deletions cut 2 bases from V and 6 bases from J, with 12 bases between. CDR3 bases: TGTGCCAGCAGTTACACGGCGGGGCAGGATACGCAGTATTTT. This sequence encodes CASSYTAGQDTQYF.

The V and J genes are TRBV12-2 and TRBJ2-6; the listed D gene, TRBD2, was not tested against the DNA. TRBV12-2 is a pseudogene locus. The CDR3 consists of 18 residues. Here the CDR3 reads CASRAGTSGSLGANVLTF. CDR3 DNA: TGTGCAAGTCGCGCCGGGACTAGCGGGTCTCTGGGGGCCAACGTCCTGACTTTC.

The chain uses TRBV2 and TRBJ2-5; unclear D gene. CDR3 length: 13 amino acids. From germline, CDR1 is SNHLY and CDR2 FYNNEI. V was clipped by 4 bases and J by 2 bases, with 8 bases between them. Here the CDR3 reads CASSGQTQETQYF. DNA of the CDR3: TGTGCCAGCAGTGGACAAACACAAGAGACCCAGTACTTC.

The rearrangement joins TRBV7-9 to TRBJ1-1, with 8 bases lining up with TRBD1. This CDR3 comprises 13 residues. Germline assignment: CDR1 SEHNR and CDR2 FQNEAQ (reference sequence). V was clipped by 5 bases and J by 3 bases; unmatched bases: 2. DNA for the CDR3: TGTGCCAGCAGCCAACAGGGGGACACTGAAGCTTTCTTT. The encoded protein is CASSQQGDTEAFF.

This chain links TRBV5-1 with TRBJ2-3; D uncertain. Germline assignment: CDR1 SGHRS and CDR2 YFSETQ. V gave up 4 bases and J gave up 2 bases, with 14 bases separating them. The CDR3 consists of 15 residues. The DNA of the CDR3 is TGCGCCAGCAGCCGGTTGTCCCCACCCACAGATACGCAGTATTTT. Its protein is CASSRLSPPTDTQYF.

V and J are TRBV29-1 and TRBJ2-7; 9 nucleotides align to TRBD1. Per germline, CDR1 SQVTM and CDR2 ANQGSEA. CDR3 length: 14 residues. Trimming at V came to 6 bases and at J to 2 bases, leaving 8 bases not matched to a gene. This CDR3 is CSVSPRTGAYEQYF. CDR3 in DNA: TGCAGCGTCTCCCCCCGGACAGGGGCCTACGAGCAGTACTTC.

The V call is TRBV7-3, the J call TRBJ2-6; tentative D call: TRBD2 (5 bases). Germline CDR1 SGHTA, CDR2 FQGTGA. V was trimmed by 5 bases and J by 2 bases, leaving 10 bases between them. The CDR3 has 15 residues. CDR3 DNA sequence: TGTGCCAGCAGCAGCACTAGGGCTGGGGCCAACGTCCTGACTTTC. This translates into CASSSTRAGANVLTF.

The V and J genes are TRBV29-1 and TRBJ2-2; D possibly corresponds to TRBD1 (6 bases). The CDR3 length is 13 residues. Germline CDR1 and CDR2: SQVTM and ANQGSEA. With 5 bases removed from V and 4 bases from J, the gap between germline ends came to 11 bases. The CDR3 reads CSVRQDGTGELFF. CDR3 DNA: TGCAGCGTTCGACAGGACGGCACCGGGGAGCTGTTTTTT.

V gene TRBV10-3 combines with J gene TRBJ2-4; D call uncertain. The CDR3 loop spans 14 amino acids. Germline values: CDR1 ENHRY, CDR2 SYGVKD. V was clipped by 10 bases and J by 0 bases, with 13 bases between them. The CDR3 is CATATALAKNIQYF. CDR3 in DNA: TGTGCCACCGCAACAGCCCTAGCCAAAAACATTCAGTACTTC.

This chain links TRBV19 with TRBJ1-6; D gene ambiguous. The CDR3 is made up of 18 amino acids. V lost 3 bases, J lost 0 bases, and 15 bases lay in between. Germline V lookup: CDR1 LNHDA, CDR2 SQIVND (reference sequence). In nucleotides, the CDR3 is TGTGCCAGTAGTATCCTGCGCAGCGAGAGCTCCTATAATTCACCCCTCCACTTT. Amino acid sequence: CASSILRSESSYNSPLHF.

This chain uses TRBV18 with TRBJ1-1, with 8 positions matching TRBD1. The CDR3 consists of 15 residues. J was trimmed by 3 bases and V by 2 bases; bases with no gene match: 5. In germline, CDR1 is KGHSH, CDR2 LQKENI. CDR3 sequence: CASSPSGQVYTEAFF. The CDR3 region has the DNA TGTGCCAGCTCACCATCGGGACAGGTCTACACTGAAGCTTTCTTT.

This clone was recorded once. V and J are TRBV28 and TRBJ2-7; D might be TRBD1 (5 bases). Trimming shortened V by 2 bases and J by 3 bases, and 11 bases separated the two germline ends. The length of the CDR3 is 14 residues. The germline CDR1 and CDR2 sequences are MDHEN and SYDVKM. CDR3 protein: CASSLITGRYEQYF. CDR3 in DNA: TGTGCCAGCAGTTTAATAACAGGACGCTACGAGCAGTACTTC.

The gene calls are TRBV4-3 and TRBJ1-1; D is ambiguous. The CDR3 loop spans 13 amino acids. With 11 bases removed from V and 4 bases from J, the gap between germline ends came to 17 bases. CDR1 and CDR2 (germline): LGHNA, YSLEER. For the CDR3, the DNA is TGCGCCGCAGGACTTTATGCGAGCACTGAAGCTTTCTTT. It is translated as CAAGLYASTEAFF.

The rearrangement joins TRBV30 to TRBJ2-3; D may be TRBD1 (5 bases). Germline values: CDR1 GTSNPN, CDR2 SVGIG (reference sequence). Trimming took 3 bases from V and 5 from J, leaving 15 bases between them. This CDR3 is 14 amino acids long. The CDR3 DNA follows: TGTGCCTGGAGGATAGCCTGGGGCGGAGATACGCAGTATTTT. Translation gives CAWRIAWGGDTQYF. Full variable domain (outside the CDR3, taken from reference TRBV30 and TRBJ2-3): SQTIHQWPATLVQPVGSPLSLECTVEGTSNPNLYWYRQAAGRGLQLLFYSVGIGQISSEVPQNLSASRPQDRQFILSSKKLLLSDSGFYLCAWRIAWGGDTQYFGPGTRLTVL.

V and J are TRBV28 and TRBJ2-1; D is unclear. Germline V CDR1 and CDR2: MDHEN, SYDVKM. The CDR3 contains 13 residues. V lost 8 bases to trimming and J lost 4 bases, with 12 bases between them. Here the CDR3 DNA reads TGTGCCAGCGATAACACCAAATACAATGAGCAGTTCTTC. Translating it yields CASDNTKYNEQFF. Looking up the rest from reference TRBV28 and TRBJ2-1 gives the full variable domain: DVKVTQSSRYLVKRTGEKVFLECVQDMDHENMFWYRQDPGLGLRLIYFSYDVKMKEKGDIPEGYSVSREKKERFSLILESASTNQTSMYLCASDNTKYNEQFFGPGTRLTVL.